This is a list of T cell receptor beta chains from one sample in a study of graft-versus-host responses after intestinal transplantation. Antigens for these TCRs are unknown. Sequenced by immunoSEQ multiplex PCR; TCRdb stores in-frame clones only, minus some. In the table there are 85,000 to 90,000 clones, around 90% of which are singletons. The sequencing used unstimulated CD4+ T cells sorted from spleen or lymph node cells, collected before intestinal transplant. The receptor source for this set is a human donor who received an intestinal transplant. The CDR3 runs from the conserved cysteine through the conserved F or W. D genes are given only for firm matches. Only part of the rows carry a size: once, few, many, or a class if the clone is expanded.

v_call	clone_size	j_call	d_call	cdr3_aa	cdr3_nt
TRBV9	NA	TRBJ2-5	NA	CASSVAAGQETQYF	TGTGCCAGCAGCGTAGCTGCGGGGCAAGAGACCCAGTACTTC
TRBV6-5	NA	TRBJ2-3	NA	CASSRDKGADTQYF	TGTGCCAGCAGCCGGGACAAAGGGGCCGATACGCAGTATTTT
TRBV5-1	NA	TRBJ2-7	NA	CASAGTSYEQYF	TGCGCCAGCGCGGGGACCTCCTACGAGCAGTACTTC
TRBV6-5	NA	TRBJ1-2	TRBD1	CASRDRLGGYTF	TGTGCCAGCAGGGACAGGCTGGGTGGCTACACCTTC
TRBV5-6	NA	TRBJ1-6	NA	CASSLGGLGSPLHF	TGTGCCAGCAGCTTGGGGGGGCTGGGCTCACCCCTCCACTTT
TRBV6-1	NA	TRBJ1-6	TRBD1	CASSGGDSSSYNSPLHF	TGTGCCAGCAGTGGCGGGGACAGTAGCTCCTATAATTCACCCCTCCACTTT
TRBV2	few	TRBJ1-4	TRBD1	CAGSGTGGEKLFF	TGTGCCGGCTCCGGGACAGGGGGTGAAAAACTGTTTTTT
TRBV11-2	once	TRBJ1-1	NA	CASSLASTVAEAFF	TGTGCCAGCAGCTTAGCCTCGACAGTAGCTGAAGCTTTCTTT
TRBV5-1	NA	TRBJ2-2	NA	CASSLGSGNTGELFF	TGCGCCAGCAGCTTGGGATCGGGGAACACCGGGGAGCTGTTTTTT
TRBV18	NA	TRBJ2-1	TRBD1	CASSPESGGRYNEQFF	TGTGCCAGCTCACCAGAGTCAGGGGGCCGCTACAATGAGCAGTTCTTC
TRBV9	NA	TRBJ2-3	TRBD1	CATSRDRLTDTQYF	TGTGCCACCTCCCGGGACAGACTCACAGATACGCAGTATTTT
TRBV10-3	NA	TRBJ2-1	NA	CAISAGAGNEQFF	TGTGCCATTTCCGCTGGGGCGGGGAATGAGCAGTTCTTC
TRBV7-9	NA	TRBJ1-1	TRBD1	CASSPQGLNTEAFF	TGTGCCAGCAGCCCACAGGGGCTTAACACTGAAGCTTTCTTT
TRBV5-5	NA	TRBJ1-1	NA	CASTLWAMNTEAFF	TGTGCCAGCACACTCTGGGCTATGAACACTGAAGCTTTCTTT
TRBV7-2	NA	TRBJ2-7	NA	CASLRGPRSSYEQYF	TGTGCCAGCCTCCGAGGGCCTAGAAGCTCCTACGAGCAGTACTTC
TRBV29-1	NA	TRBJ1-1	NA	CSSQRGVSSLGTEAFF	TGCAGCTCTCAGCGGGGGGTTTCTTCGTTGGGCACTGAAGCTTTCTTT
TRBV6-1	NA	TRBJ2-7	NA	CASSELSLAGGEQYF	TGTGCCAGCAGTGAATTATCCCTCGCCGGGGGCGAGCAGTACTTC
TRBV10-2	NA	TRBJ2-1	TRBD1	CASSVREYGTGDNEQFF	TGCGCCAGCAGTGTCAGGGAGTATGGGACAGGGGATAATGAGCAGTTCTTC
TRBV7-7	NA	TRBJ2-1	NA	CASSFEVSDEQFF	TGTGCTAGCAGCTTTGAGGTTTCCGATGAGCAGTTCTTC
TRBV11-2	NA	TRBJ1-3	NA	CASSPAVGNTIYF	TGTGCCAGCAGCCCAGCGGTGGGAAACACCATATATTTT
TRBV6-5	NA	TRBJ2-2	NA	CASSGDIPGELFF	TGTGCCAGCAGCGGGGACATCCCCGGGGAGCTGTTTTTT
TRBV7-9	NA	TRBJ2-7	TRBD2	CASSSGMGGTSYEQYF	TGTGCCAGCAGCTCAGGGATGGGGGGGACCTCCTACGAGCAGTACTTC